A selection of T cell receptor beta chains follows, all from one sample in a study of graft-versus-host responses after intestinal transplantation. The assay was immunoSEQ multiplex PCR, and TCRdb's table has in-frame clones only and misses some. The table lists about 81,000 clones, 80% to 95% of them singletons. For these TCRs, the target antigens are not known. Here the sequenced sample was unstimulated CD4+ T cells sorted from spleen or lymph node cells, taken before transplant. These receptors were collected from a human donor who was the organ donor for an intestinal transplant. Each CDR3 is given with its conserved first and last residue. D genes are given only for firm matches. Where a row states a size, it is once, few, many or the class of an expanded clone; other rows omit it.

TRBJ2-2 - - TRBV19 CASRRGLYTGELFF TGTGCCAGTCGACGGGGATTGTACACCGGGGAGCTGTTTTTT
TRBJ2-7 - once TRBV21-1 CASSKGRQAYYEQYF TGTGCCAGCAGCAAAGGGAGACAGGCCTACTACGAGCAGTACTTC
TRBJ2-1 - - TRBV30 CAWRAPAGNEQFF TGTGCCTGGAGGGCCCCAGCAGGGAATGAGCAGTTCTTC
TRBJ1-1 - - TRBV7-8 CASRPENTEAFF TGTGCCAGCAGACCAGAGAACACTGAAGCTTTCTTT
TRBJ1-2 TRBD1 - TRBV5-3 CARSGTGVHGYTF TGTGCCAGAAGCGGAACAGGGGTACATGGCTACACCTTC
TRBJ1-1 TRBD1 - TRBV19 CARDSLGQPNTEAFF TGTGCCAGGGACAGTCTGGGACAGCCCAACACTGAAGCTTTCTTT
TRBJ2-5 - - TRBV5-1 CASSLAETGETQYF TGCGCCAGCAGCTTGGCCGAGACAGGAGAGACCCAGTACTTC
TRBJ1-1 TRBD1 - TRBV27 CASSLGGQKFHTEAFF TGTGCCAGCAGTTTGGGGGGACAGAAATTTCACACTGAAGCTTTCTTT
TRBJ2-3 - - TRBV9 CASSVSSALGTDTQYF TGTGCCAGCAGCGTATCCAGTGCCTTGGGCACAGATACGCAGTATTTT
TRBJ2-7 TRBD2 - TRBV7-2 CASSLVAGGPSKQYF TGTGCCAGCAGCTTAGTAGCGGGAGGGCCTAGTAAGCAGTACTTC
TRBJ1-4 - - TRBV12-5 CASGLDIKKLFF TGTGCTAGTGGTTTGGACATAAAAAAACTGTTTTTT
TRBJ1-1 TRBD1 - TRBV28 CASSLRGTVNTEAFF TGTGCCAGCAGTCTCCGGGGGACAGTCAACACTGAAGCTTTCTTT
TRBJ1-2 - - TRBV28 CASSPRPGINFANYGYTF TGTGCCAGCAGTCCGCGACCGGGGATCAATTTTGCTAACTATGGCTACACCTTC
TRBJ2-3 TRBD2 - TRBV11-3 CASSRSGGYTDTQYF TGTGCCAGCTCGAGGAGCGGGGGGTACACAGATACGCAGTATTTT
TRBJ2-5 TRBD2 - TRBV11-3 CASGRGDGTTKETQYF TGTGCCAGCGGACGAGGGGATGGGACTACCAAAGAGACCCAGTACTTC
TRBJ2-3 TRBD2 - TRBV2 CASKRAGVDGDTQYF TGTGCCAGCAAACGCGCGGGAGTGGATGGAGATACGCAGTATTTT
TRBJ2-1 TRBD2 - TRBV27 CASSLSVKGLAGGHEQFF TGTGCCAGCAGTTTATCGGTCAAGGGACTAGCGGGAGGACATGAGCAGTTCTTC
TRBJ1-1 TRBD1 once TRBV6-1 CASTAGQGGNTEAFF TGTGCCAGCACTGCAGGACAGGGCGGAAACACTGAAGCTTTCTTT
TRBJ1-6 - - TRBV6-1 CASSEAGGALNSPLHF TGTGCCAGCAGTGAAGCAGGCGGAGCCTTAAATTCACCCCTCCACTTT
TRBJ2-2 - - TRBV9 CASSVVKGSYTGELFF TGTGCCAGCAGCGTAGTCAAGGGGTCTTACACCGGGGAGCTGTTTTTT
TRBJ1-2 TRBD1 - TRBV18 CASSPQGANGYTF TGTGCCAGCTCACCACAGGGGGCGAATGGCTACACCTTC
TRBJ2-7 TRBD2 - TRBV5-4 CASSLVAGPLEQYF TGTGCCAGCAGCTTGGTAGCGGGCCCCCTCGAGCAGTACTTC
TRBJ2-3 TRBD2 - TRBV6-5 CASSYGTSGRDTQYF TGTGCCAGCAGTTATGGGACTAGCGGGAGAGATACGCAGTATTTT
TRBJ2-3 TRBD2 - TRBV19 CASSLTSGRRVDTQYF TGTGCCAGTAGCCTGACTAGCGGGAGAAGGGTAGATACGCAGTATTTT
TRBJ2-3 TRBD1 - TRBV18 CASSPGDRGTDTQYF TGTGCCAGCTCACCGGGAGACAGGGGCACAGATACGCAGTATTTT
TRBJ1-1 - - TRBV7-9 CASSLGRREAFF TGTGCCAGCAGCTTAGGGAGGAGAGAAGCTTTCTTT